The 20 T cell receptor beta chains below all came from one sample that was sequenced in a study of CD8 T cells in ankylosing spondylitis. The study's findings and limits: A motif of several highly homologous TCR beta variants was seen as apparently characteristic of ankylosing spondylitis blood.

Their antigens are not known. TCRdb analysed the 5' RACE reads with MiXCR anew, one entry per CDR3 protein. The table lists roughly 300,000 distinct CDR3 sequences, 8% of them singletons. Sequenced sample: blood, either unsorted or a sorted T cell fraction (not recorded which). Every receptor here comes from a male donor with ankylosing spondylitis.

The chain joins TRBV6-5 to TRBJ1-2; D is ambiguous. CDR1 and CDR2 (germline): MNHEY, SVGAGI. V gave up 0 bases and J gave up 3 bases, with 8 bases separating them. CDR3 length: 14 residues. The chain's CDR3 is CASSYSNTYYGYTF. CDR3 in DNA: TGTGCCAGCAGTTACTCTAACACCTACTATGGCTACACCTTC.

This clonotype was seen a few times. This CDR3 reads CASSRRGWRAGEQFF. In DNA form, the CDR3 reads TGTGCCAGCAGCCGCCGAGGGTGGAGGGCAGGTGAGCAGTTCTTC. The rearrangement uses TRBV3-1 and TRBJ2-1; tentatively, D is TRBD2 (6 bases). Trimming shortened V by 4 bases and J by 9 bases, and 19 bases separated the two germline ends. CDR1 and CDR2 from the germline V gene are LGHDT and YNNKEL (reference sequence). The CDR3 spans 15 residues.

This clonotype was seen ten or more times. The chain is built from TRBV2 and TRBJ2-7; D unclear. Looked up from germline, CDR1 is SNHLY and CDR2 is FYNNEI. V shed 8 bases and J shed 2 bases, with 10 bases lying between them. The CDR3 has 12 residues. The CDR3 is CASHDVAYEQYF. The CDR3 DNA is TGTGCCAGCCACGACGTAGCCTACGAGCAGTACTTC.

This clonotype was observed many times. V is TRBV12-3 or TRBV12-4 and J is TRBJ2-1, with 8 bases fitting TRBD2. The CDR3 loop spans 14 amino acids. With V trimmed by 3 bases and J by 9 bases, 7 bases remained unmatched. The CDR3 is CASSFGTRASEQFF. In DNA form, the CDR3 reads TGTGCCAGCAGTTTCGGGACTAGGGCTAGTGAGCAGTTCTTC.

CDR3 loop: CASSDFGLADNYNEQFF. The CDR3 coding sequence is TGTGCCAGCAGTGATTTTGGACTAGCGGACAACTACAATGAGCAGTTCTTC. This rearrangement joins TRBV6-1 to TRBJ2-1, with 10 nucleotides matching TRBD2. CDR3 length: 17 residues. Germline V lookup: CDR1 MNHNS, CDR2 SASEGT. The ends lost 3 bases at V and 3 bases at J; junction bases unmatched: 8.

The table lists this clonotype with many counts. J is TRBJ2-5 and V is TRBV7-9; 7 nucleotides align to TRBD1. The CDR3 runs 13 residues. The germline V gene encodes CDR1 SEHNR and CDR2 FQNEAQ (reference sequence). Losses at the gene ends were 5 bases for V and 2 bases for J; bases not matched to a gene: 2. The CDR3 loop reads CASSHRGQETQYF. As DNA, the CDR3 is TGTGCCAGCAGCCACAGGGGTCAAGAGACCCAGTACTTC.

This rearrangement joins TRBV7-9 to TRBJ2-5; maybe TRBD2 (6 bases). CDR3 size: 14 residues. Germline loops: CDR1 SEHNR, CDR2 FQNEAQ (reference sequence). Trimming shortened V by 8 bases and J by 1 base, and 14 bases separated the two germline ends. The CDR3 spells CASPVGGAQETQYF. The CDR3 DNA follows: TGTGCCAGCCCTGTTGGAGGGGCCCAAGAGACCCAGTACTTC.

This sequence joins TRBV4-1 and TRBJ2-1, with TRBD2 identical over 10 bases. The ends lost 4 bases at V and 9 bases at J; junction bases unmatched: 9. This CDR3 is built from 15 residues. Germline V gene sequence: CDR1 MGHRA, CDR2 YSYEKL. Here the CDR3 DNA reads TGCGCCAGCAGCCGAGTGACTAGCGGGTGGACTGAGCAGTTCTTC. Its translation is CASSRVTSGWTEQFF.

This clonotype was observed a handful of times. CDR3 amino acids: CASSRLAGEAGELFF. The CDR3 DNA reads as TGCGCCAGCAGCAGATTAGCGGGAGAGGCCGGGGAGCTGTTTTTT. This chain links TRBV5-1 with TRBJ2-2, with 9 bases fitting TRBD2. With 4 bases clipped from V and 6 bases from J, the junction kept 7 bases outside the gene matches. The V gene's germline CDR1 is SGHRS and CDR2 YFSETQ. This CDR3 is 15 amino acids long.

This sequence joins TRBV12-3 or TRBV12-4 and TRBJ2-1, with TRBD2 matching 7 bases. Trimming removed 7 bases from V and 15 bases from J; junction bases left unmatched: 9. This CDR3 has 11 residues. The CDR3 sequence is CASNSGRSSFF. The CDR3 coding sequence is TGTGCCAGCAACTCCGGGAGGTCTTCGTTCTTC.

This clonotype was detected ten times or more. The chain employs TRBV12-3 or TRBV12-4 and TRBJ2-1; D uncertain. The CDR3 loop spans 11 amino acids. Between the trimmed V and J ends, which lost 4 bases and 4 bases, there was a span of 2 bases. The CDR3 coding sequence is TGTGCCAGCAGTTCTTACAATGAGCAGTTCTTC. Amino acid sequence: CASSSYNEQFF.

The rearrangement joins TRBV29-1 to TRBJ2-1; the D is unclear. This CDR3 spans 15 amino acids. Germline CDR1 is SQVTM and CDR2 is ANQGSEA. Trimming cost V 7 bases and J 2 bases, with 18 bases left between them. CDR3: CSAAWGGGAYNEQFF. CDR3 coding DNA: TGCAGCGCAGCCTGGGGTGGTGGGGCCTACAATGAGCAGTTCTTC.

There are a few counts of this clonotype. V usage is TRBV5-5 and J usage is TRBJ2-7, with D tentatively TRBD1 (6 bases). V lost 0 bases and J lost 0, with 13 bases in between. The CDR3 totals 16 residues. Germline values: CDR1 SGHKS, CDR2 YYEKEE (reference sequence). CDR3: CASSLGTLGGSYEQYF. The CDR3 coding sequence is TGTGCCAGCAGCTTGGGGACCCTAGGGGGCTCCTACGAGCAGTACTTC. The complete variable domain, with remaining parts taken from reference TRBV5-5 and TRBJ2-7, reads DAGVTQSPTHLIKTRGQQVTLRCSPISGHKSVSWYQQVLGQGPQFIFQYYEKEERGRGNFPDRFSARQFPNYSSELNVNALLLGDSALYLCASSLGTLGGSYEQYFGPGTRLTVT.

This clonotype was seen ten or more times. The chain links TRBV20-1 to TRBJ2-7; maybe TRBD1 (5 bases). This CDR3 has 14 residues. V was pared by 0 bases and J by 5 bases, with 14 bases between. Germline values: CDR1 DFQATT, CDR2 SNEGSKA (reference sequence). In DNA form, the CDR3 reads TGCAGTGCTAGAGAGGGGCTCCCTGGGAACGAGCAGTACTTC. Translation gives CSAREGLPGNEQYF.

A few counts support this clonotype. The chain employs TRBV2 and TRBJ2-1; D gene unclear. The CDR3 totals 13 residues. V was pared by 2 bases and J by 5 bases, with 7 bases between. CDR1 SNHLY and CDR2 FYNNEI come from the germline V gene. The CDR3 spells CASSERLNNEQFF. As DNA, the CDR3 is TGTGCCAGCAGTGAACGGCTGAACAATGAGCAGTTCTTC.

This chain links TRBV2 with TRBJ2-7; D ambiguous. The CDR3 is made up of 13 amino acids. CDR1 and CDR2 (germline): SNHLY, FYNNEI. Trimming took off 0 bases at V and 5 bases at J, with 8 bases between the two ends. CDR3 loop: CASSEALVDEQYF. The CDR3 coding sequence is TGTGCCAGCAGTGAAGCGCTAGTGGACGAGCAGTACTTC. Using reference TRBV2 and TRBJ2-7 for the parts outside the CDR3, the full variable domain is EPEVTQTPSHQVTQMGQEVILRCVPISNHLYFYWYRQILGQKVEFLVSFYNNEISEKSEIFDDQFSVERPDGSNFTLKIRSTKLEDSAMYFCASSEALVDEQYFGPGTRLTVT.

The CDR3 DNA reads TGTGCCAGCAGCCAATTATCGTCGGGGGCAAAGGAAAAACTGTTTTTT. This translates into CASSQLSSGAKEKLFF. The chain joins TRBV4-2 to TRBJ1-4; possibly TRBD1 for D (6 bases). Germline CDR1 reads LGHNA; CDR2 reads YNFKEQ. The CDR3 consists of 16 residues. V was pared by 2 bases and J by 8 bases, with 18 bases between.

This clonotype was recorded at least ten times. This chain uses TRBV5-1 with TRBJ1-1; a possible D gene is TRBD1 (5 bases). CDR1 is SGHRS, CDR2 YFSETQ, per germline. With 4 bases removed from V and 4 bases from J, the gap between germline ends came to 11 bases. The CDR3 covers 13 residues. CDR3 coding DNA: TGCGCCAGCAGCGGGGGGGGGACCACTGAAGCTTTCTTT. Its translation is CASSGGGTTEAFF.

This clonotype was found a few times. The rearrangement links TRBV4-3 to TRBJ2-6; TRBD1 agrees at 9 bases. Germline V gene data show CDR1 as LGHNA and CDR2 as YSLEER. The V gene end was trimmed by 4 bases and the J gene end by 0 bases; junction bases not matched to a gene: 4. This CDR3 spans 17 amino acids. The CDR3: CASSRDRARSGANVLTF. CDR3 coding DNA: TGCGCCAGCAGCCGGGACAGGGCCCGCTCTGGGGCCAACGTCCTGACTTTC.

This clonotype was seen a few times. This chain connects TRBV20-1 to TRBJ1-5, with D unresolved. Trimming left V 4 bases short and J 3 bases short, with 13 bases between. The CDR3 consists of 14 residues. Germline V CDR1 and CDR2: DFQATT, SNEGSKA (reference sequence). CDR3 sequence (DNA): TGCAGTGCTAAATCGGGCGGAAACAATCAGCCCCAGCATTTT. Its protein product is CSAKSGGNNQPQHF.